This T cell receptor beta chain was recorded in a study of T cell changes during pregnancy in multiple sclerosis (dated by TCRdb to the late 2010s). With respect to the entire study: The study examined how the T cell repertoire changed over the course of pregnancy in women with multiple sclerosis.

Taken from cysteine to phenylalanine, the CDR3 has 13 residues. Here the CDR3 DNA is all that survives: 39 bases in frame from base 1. V lost 0 bases and J lost 8 bases; the stretch between them is 11 bases long. The germline V gene (reference sequence) yields SGHNT for CDR1 and YYREEE for CDR2. Of note for this clone: Its antigen remains undetermined. No quality values exist for individual bases; no much larger clone is one base distant.

Receptor libraries were prepared by the immunoSEQ multiplex PCR assay. The source is immuneACCESS, and TCRdb retained only in-frame sequences with V and J called. Part of the clones is not carried over; for the studies checked, unresolved V genes explain less than half of this, and the remainder is unexplained. For this sample the table gives 39,000 or so clones, of which around 90% were detected only once. 0.37% of the sample belongs to the ten largest clones. The source of this sequence is a female donor in good health, enrolled as a control in a pregnancy study. The sequence links TRBV5-4 to TRBJ1-2; the D segment cannot be called with confidence. Source: CD4+ T cells from peripheral blood mononuclear cells, taken after pregnancy. CDR3 protein: CASSLALGKGYTF. The nucleotide sequence reads TGTGCCAGCAGCTTGGCCCTCGGGAAAGGCTACACCTTC.